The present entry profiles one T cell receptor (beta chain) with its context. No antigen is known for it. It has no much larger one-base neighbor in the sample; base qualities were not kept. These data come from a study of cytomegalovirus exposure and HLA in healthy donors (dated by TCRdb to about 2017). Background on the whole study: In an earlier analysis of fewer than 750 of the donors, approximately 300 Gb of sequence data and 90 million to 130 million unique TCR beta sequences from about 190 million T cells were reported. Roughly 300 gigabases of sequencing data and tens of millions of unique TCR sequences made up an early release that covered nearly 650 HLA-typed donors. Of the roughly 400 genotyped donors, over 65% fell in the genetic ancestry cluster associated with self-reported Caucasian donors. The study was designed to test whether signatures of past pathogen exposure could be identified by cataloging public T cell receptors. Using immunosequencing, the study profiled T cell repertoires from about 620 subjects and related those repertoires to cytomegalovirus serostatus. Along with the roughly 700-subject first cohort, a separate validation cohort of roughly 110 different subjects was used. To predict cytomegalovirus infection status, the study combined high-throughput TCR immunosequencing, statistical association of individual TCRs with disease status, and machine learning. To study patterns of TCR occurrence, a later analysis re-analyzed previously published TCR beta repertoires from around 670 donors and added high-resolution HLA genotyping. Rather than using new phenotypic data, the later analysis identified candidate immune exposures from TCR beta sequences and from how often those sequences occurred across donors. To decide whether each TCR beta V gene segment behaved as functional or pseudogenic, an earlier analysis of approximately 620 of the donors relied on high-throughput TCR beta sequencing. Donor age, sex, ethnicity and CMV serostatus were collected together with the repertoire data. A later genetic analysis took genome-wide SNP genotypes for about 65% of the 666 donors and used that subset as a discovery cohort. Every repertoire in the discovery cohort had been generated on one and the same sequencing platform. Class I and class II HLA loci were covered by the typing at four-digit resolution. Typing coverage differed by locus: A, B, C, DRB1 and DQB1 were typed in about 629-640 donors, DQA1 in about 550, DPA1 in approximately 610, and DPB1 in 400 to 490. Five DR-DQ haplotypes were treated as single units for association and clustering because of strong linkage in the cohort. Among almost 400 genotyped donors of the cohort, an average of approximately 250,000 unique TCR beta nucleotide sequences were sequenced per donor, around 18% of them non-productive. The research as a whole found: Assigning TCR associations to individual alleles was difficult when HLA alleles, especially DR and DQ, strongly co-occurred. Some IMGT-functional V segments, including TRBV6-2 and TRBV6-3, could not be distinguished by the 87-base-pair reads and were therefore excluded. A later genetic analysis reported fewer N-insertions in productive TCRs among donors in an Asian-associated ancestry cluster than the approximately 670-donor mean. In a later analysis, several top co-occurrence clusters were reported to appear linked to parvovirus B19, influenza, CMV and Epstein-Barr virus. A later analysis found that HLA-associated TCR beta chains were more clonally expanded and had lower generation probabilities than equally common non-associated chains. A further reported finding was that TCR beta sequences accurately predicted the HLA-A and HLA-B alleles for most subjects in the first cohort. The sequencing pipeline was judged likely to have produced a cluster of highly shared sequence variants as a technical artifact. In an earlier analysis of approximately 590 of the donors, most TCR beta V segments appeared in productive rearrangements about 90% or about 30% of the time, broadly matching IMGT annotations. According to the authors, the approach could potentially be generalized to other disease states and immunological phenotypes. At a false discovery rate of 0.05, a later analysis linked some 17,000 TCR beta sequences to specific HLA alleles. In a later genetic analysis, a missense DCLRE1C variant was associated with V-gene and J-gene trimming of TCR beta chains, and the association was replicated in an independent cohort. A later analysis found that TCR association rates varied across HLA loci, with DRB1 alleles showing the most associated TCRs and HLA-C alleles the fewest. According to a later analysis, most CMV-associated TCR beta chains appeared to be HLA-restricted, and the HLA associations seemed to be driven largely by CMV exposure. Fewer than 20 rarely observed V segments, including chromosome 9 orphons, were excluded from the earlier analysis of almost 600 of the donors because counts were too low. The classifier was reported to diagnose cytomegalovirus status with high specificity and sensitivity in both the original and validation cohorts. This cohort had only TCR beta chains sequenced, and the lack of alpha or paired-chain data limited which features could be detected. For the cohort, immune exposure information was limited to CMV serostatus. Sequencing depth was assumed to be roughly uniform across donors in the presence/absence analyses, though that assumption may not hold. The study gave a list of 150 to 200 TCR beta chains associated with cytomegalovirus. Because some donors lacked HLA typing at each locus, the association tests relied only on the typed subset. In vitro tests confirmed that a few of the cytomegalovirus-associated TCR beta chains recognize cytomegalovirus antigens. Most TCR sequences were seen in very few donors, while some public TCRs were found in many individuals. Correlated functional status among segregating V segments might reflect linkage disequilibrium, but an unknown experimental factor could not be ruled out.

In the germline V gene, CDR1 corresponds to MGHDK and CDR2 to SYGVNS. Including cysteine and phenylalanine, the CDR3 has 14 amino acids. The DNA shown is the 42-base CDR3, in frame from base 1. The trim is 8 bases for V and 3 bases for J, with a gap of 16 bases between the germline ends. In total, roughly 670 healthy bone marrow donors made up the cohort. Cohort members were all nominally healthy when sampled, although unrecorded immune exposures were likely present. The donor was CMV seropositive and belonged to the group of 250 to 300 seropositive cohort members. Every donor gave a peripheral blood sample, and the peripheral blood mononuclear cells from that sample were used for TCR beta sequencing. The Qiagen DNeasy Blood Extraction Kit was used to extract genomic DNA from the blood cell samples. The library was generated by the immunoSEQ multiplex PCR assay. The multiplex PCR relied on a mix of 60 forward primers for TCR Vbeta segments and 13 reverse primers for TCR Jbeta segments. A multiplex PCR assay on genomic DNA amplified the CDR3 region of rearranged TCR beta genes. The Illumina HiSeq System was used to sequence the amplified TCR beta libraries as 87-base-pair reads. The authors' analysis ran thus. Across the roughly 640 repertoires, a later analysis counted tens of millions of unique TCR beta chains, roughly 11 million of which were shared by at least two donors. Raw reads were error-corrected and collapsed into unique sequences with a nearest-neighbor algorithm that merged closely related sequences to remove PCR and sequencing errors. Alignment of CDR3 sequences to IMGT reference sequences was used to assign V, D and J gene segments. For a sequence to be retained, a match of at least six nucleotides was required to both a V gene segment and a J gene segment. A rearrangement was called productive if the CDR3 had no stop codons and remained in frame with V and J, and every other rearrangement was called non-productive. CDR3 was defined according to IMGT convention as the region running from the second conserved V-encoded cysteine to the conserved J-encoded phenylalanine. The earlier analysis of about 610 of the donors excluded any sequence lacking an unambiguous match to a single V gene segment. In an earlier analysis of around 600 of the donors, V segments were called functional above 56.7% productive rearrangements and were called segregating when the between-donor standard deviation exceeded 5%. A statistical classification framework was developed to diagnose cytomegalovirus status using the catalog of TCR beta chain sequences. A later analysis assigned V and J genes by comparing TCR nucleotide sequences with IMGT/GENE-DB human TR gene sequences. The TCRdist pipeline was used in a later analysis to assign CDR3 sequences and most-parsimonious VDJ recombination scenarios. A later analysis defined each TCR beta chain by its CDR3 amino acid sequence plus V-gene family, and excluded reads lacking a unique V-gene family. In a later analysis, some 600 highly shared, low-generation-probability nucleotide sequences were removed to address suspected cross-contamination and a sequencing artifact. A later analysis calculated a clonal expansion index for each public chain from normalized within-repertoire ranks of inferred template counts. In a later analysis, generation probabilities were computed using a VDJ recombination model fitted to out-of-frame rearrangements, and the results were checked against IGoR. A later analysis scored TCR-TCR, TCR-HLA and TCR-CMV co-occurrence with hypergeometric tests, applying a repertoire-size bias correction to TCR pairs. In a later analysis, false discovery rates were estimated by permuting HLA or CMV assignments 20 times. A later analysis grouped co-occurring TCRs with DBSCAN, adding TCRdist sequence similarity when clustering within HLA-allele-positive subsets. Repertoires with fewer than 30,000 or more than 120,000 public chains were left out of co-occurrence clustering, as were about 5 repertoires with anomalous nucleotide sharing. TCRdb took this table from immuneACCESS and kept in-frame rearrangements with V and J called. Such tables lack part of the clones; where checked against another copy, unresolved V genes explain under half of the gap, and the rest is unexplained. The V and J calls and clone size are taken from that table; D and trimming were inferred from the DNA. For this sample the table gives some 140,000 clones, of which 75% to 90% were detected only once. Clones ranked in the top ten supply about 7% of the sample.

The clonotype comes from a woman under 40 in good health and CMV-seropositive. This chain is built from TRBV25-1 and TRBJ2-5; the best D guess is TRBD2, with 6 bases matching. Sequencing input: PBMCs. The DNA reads TGTGCCAGCGCCTCCGGGGACTTTAAAGAGACCCAGTACTTC. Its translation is CASASGDFKETQYF.